This passage covers 21 T cell receptor beta chains from one sample sequenced in a study of T cells in localized non-small cell lung cancer. Sequencing used immunoSEQ multiplex PCR; TCRdb keeps in-frame clones, though not all of them. Seen here are around 69,000 clones, about nine tenths observed once, and the top ten hold roughly 2%. The sample consisted of peripheral blood, taken before any cancer treatment. The receptors come from a woman between 35 and 70 years old with stage I lung adenocarcinoma.

As for this clone: An end of the junction differs from the germline gene, which may be a read error. The V and J genes are TRBV6-9 and TRBJ1-2; TRBD1 aligns across 7 bases. CDR1 and CDR2 (germline): MNHGY, SVAAGI. The CDR3 consists of 13 residues. CDR3: CASSYLRDSPRKF. CDR3 in DNA: TGTGCCAGCAGTTACTTGCGGGACAGCCCCCGTAAATTC.

V and J are TRBV27 and TRBJ1-2, with D possibly matching TRBD1 (6 bases). The germline V gene encodes CDR1 MNHEY and CDR2 SMNVEV (reference sequence). CDR3 size: 14 residues. V was clipped by 6 bases and J by 5 bases, with 16 bases between them. CDR3 nucleotides: TGTGCCAGCAGACCGGGGGCCTCAAAGTATGGCTACACCTTC. It translates to CASRPGASKYGYTF.

The CDR3 protein is CASSLSAGTTYEQYF. The CDR3 DNA reads TGCGCCAGCAGCTTGTCCGCAGGAACTACCTACGAGCAGTACTTC. V is TRBV5-1 and J is TRBJ2-7, with D uncertain. Germline CDR1 reads SGHRS; CDR2 reads YFSETQ. The CDR3 is made up of 15 amino acids. Trimming pared 1 base from V and 2 bases from J, leaving 13 bases between. The full variable domain, its missing parts supplied by reference TRBV5-1 and TRBJ2-7, is KAGVTQTPRYLIKTRGQQVTLSCSPISGHRSVSWYQQTPGQGLQFLFEYFSETQRNKGNFPGRFSGRQFSNSRSEMNVSTLELGDSALYLCASSLSAGTTYEQYFGPGTRLTVT.

This chain links TRBV6-1 with TRBJ1-1; D ambiguous. V was cut by 5 bases and J by 0 bases, with 4 bases left in between. The V gene's germline CDR1 is MNHNS and CDR2 SASEGT. CDR3 length: 12 amino acids. The CDR3 sequence is CASSFMNTEAFF. In DNA form, the CDR3 reads TGTGCCAGCAGTTTCATGAACACTGAAGCTTTCTTT.

V and J are TRBV18 and TRBJ2-3, with 11 bases that match TRBD2. Germline CDR1 is KGHSH and CDR2 is LQKENI. The V gene end was trimmed by 4 bases and the J gene end by 3 bases; junction bases not matched to a gene: 9. The CDR3 has 17 residues. Here the CDR3 reads CASSLIAGGLTTDTQYF. DNA for the CDR3: TGTGCCAGCTCACTAATAGCGGGAGGGTTGACGACAGATACGCAGTATTTT.

J is TRBJ2-1 and V is TRBV6-5; D not resolved. Looked up from germline, CDR1 is MNHEY and CDR2 is SVGAGI. The CDR3 length is 13 residues. V lost 10 bases, J lost 8 bases, and 18 bases lay in between. The CDR3 sequence is CATRPTNSYEQFF. The CDR3 region has the DNA TGTGCCACCAGGCCTACCAATAGCTATGAGCAGTTCTTC.

This rearrangement joins TRBV4-2 to TRBJ1-2, with 7 nucleotides matching TRBD1. Looked up from germline, CDR1 is LGHNA and CDR2 is YNFKEQ. V lost 6 bases to trimming and J lost 8 bases; unmatched junction nucleotides: 6. The CDR3 totals 12 residues. CDR3 in amino acids: CASRGQTHGYTF. CDR3 coding DNA: TGTGCCAGCAGGGGACAGACCCACGGCTACACCTTC.

The chain carries TRBV5-6 and TRBJ2-5; tentative D call: TRBD1 (6 bases). The CDR3 has 14 residues. Trimming left V 4 bases short and J 5 bases short, with 15 bases between. Germline loops: CDR1 SGHDT, CDR2 YYEEEE. Here the CDR3 DNA reads TGTGCCAGCAGCCCACTTGGGGGCTTGGAGACCCAGTACTTC. Amino acids: CASSPLGGLETQYF.

CDR3 nucleotides: TGTGCCAGCAGCTTTGGGTTCCCGACCTACGAGCAGTACTTC. Translation: CASSFGFPTYEQYF. The rearrangement links TRBV11-2 to TRBJ2-7; D uncertain. This CDR3 comprises 14 residues. Germline lookup yields CDR1 SGHAT and CDR2 FQNNGV. Deletions cut 3 bases from V and 2 bases from J, with 11 bases between.

This chain joins TRBV29-1 and TRBJ1-5; the D gene is possibly TRBD1 (6 bases). Germline V gives CDR1 SQVTM, CDR2 ANQGSEA. The germline V and J ends were trimmed by 3 bases and 6 bases, with 12 bases remaining between them. This CDR3 is 13 amino acids long. CDR3 in DNA: TGCAGCGTTGACCCGGGGGGCGGTCAGCCCCAGCATTTT. Its protein is CSVDPGGGQPQHF. Using reference TRBV29-1 and TRBJ1-5 for the parts outside the CDR3, the full variable domain is SAVISQKPSRDICQRGTSLTIQCQVDSQVTMMFWYRQQPGQSLTLIATANQGSEATYESGFVIDKFPISRPNLTFSTLTVSNMSPEDSSIYLCSVDPGGGQPQHFGDGTRLSIL.

In this sample, this clone turned up a few times. The chain links TRBV2 to TRBJ1-6, with D possibly being TRBD1 (5 bases). The CDR3 length is 17 residues. V was pared by 3 bases and J by 8 bases, with 20 bases between. Per germline, CDR1 SNHLY and CDR2 FYNNEI. For the CDR3, the DNA is TGTGCCAGCAGTGATATTCAGGGACGTAAGGGATATTCACCCCTCCACTTT. As protein: CASSDIQGRKGYSPLHF.

Of note for this clone: Other nucleotide sequences in the sample specify the same CDR3. This rearrangement joins TRBV28 to TRBJ2-5; D is perhaps TRBD2 (6 bases). V lost 5 bases, J lost 5 bases, and 12 bases lay in between. The CDR3 spans 13 residues. Germline-derived CDR1 and CDR2 are MDHEN and SYDVKM. Here the CDR3 DNA reads TGTGCCAGCAGTCCCCCAGGGAGGGAGACCCAGTACTTC. Translated, it gives CASSPPGRETQYF.

This clone was picked up a small number of times. V gene TRBV5-1 combines with J gene TRBJ1-1; 7 bases are a match to TRBD1. CDR3 length: 11 residues. Trimming at V came to 7 bases and at J to 3 bases, leaving 0 bases not matched to a gene. Germline V gene data show CDR1 as SGHRS and CDR2 as YFSETQ. The DNA of the CDR3 is TGCGCCAGCCAGGGGGACACTGAAGCTTTCTTT. The encoded protein is CASQGDTEAFF.

This clone appeared once. The chain recombines TRBV4-3 with TRBJ1-2; D may be TRBD1 (6 bases). Trimming left V 0 bases short and J 4 bases short, with 6 bases between. The CDR3 is made up of 13 amino acids. CDR1 and CDR2 (germline): LGHNA, YSLEER. The CDR3 spells CASSQEGAYGYTF. Written as DNA, the CDR3 is TGCGCCAGCAGCCAAGAGGGGGCCTATGGCTACACCTTC.

This clone was seen once. The chain employs TRBV2 and TRBJ1-3; 7 bases are a match to TRBD1. Germline trimming cut 2 bases from V and 7 bases from J; bases unmatched to any gene: 8. The CDR3 covers 15 residues. CDR1 and CDR2 from the germline V gene are SNHLY and FYNNEI. The CDR3 bases are TGTGCCAGCAGTGAATCGACAGGGAGGGCGAACACCATATATTTT. Translating gives CASSESTGRANTIYF.

This rearrangement joins TRBV6-6 to TRBJ1-1; D unclear. The CDR3 sequence is 12 residues long. Trimming took 1 base from V and 0 from J, leaving 0 bases between them. Germline-derived CDR1 and CDR2 are MNHNY and SVGAGI (reference sequence). CDR3 sequence: CASSYLNTEAFF. The CDR3 bases are TGTGCCAGCAGTTACTTGAACACTGAAGCTTTCTTT.

The chain employs TRBV19 and TRBJ2-7, with unresolved D. Trimming took 2 bases from V and 3 from J, leaving 8 bases between them. Germline CDR1 is LNHDA and CDR2 is SQIVND (reference sequence). The CDR3 loop spans 13 amino acids. In nucleotides, the CDR3 is TGTGCCAGTAGTATAACACAGAGCTACGAGCAGTACTTC. Translating it yields CASSITQSYEQYF.

This chain joins TRBV4-2 and TRBJ2-3; 13 bases line up with TRBD2. V lost 3 bases and J lost 2; bases outside the gene matches: 2. The CDR3 runs to 16 residues. Germline V gene lookup returns CDR1 LGHNA and CDR2 YNFKEQ. This chain's CDR3 is CASSQGTSGDTDTQYF. In DNA, the CDR3 is TGTGCCAGCAGCCAGGGGACTAGCGGGGACACAGATACGCAGTATTTT.

J is TRBJ1-3 and V is TRBV6-5; no reliable D call. Germline V gene data show CDR1 as MNHEY and CDR2 as SVGAGI. The CDR3 spans 14 residues. V shed 6 bases and J shed 0 bases, with 9 bases lying between them. This chain's CDR3 is CASRDAFSGNTIYF. In DNA form, the CDR3 reads TGTGCCAGCAGGGACGCTTTCTCTGGAAACACCATATATTTT.

V is TRBV7-2 and J is TRBJ2-1, with 12 bases fitting TRBD2. This CDR3 has 15 amino acids. Germline V gene lookup returns CDR1 SGHTA and CDR2 FQGNSA. V was clipped by 5 bases and J by 9 bases; unmatched bases: 8. CDR3 coding DNA: TGTGCCAGCAGCCCGACTAGCGGGGGCTCCGGTGAGCAGTTCTTC. Amino acids: CASSPTSGGSGEQFF. Together with reference TRBV7-2 and TRBJ2-1, the CDR3 gives the full variable domain: GAGVSQSPSNKVTEKGKDVELRCDPISGHTALYWYRQSLGQGLEFLIYFQGNSAPDKSGLPSDRFSAERTGGSVSTLTIQRTQQEDSAVYLCASSPTSGGSGEQFFGPGTRLTVL.

V gene TRBV7-2 combines with J gene TRBJ1-2; D unclear. This CDR3 has 12 amino acids. V was cut by 4 bases and J by 10 bases, with 13 bases left in between. The germline V gene has CDR1 SGHTA and CDR2 FQGNSA. The CDR3 reads CASSSPHAPYTF. CDR3 coding DNA: TGTGCCAGCAGCTCTCCACACGCGCCCTACACCTTC.